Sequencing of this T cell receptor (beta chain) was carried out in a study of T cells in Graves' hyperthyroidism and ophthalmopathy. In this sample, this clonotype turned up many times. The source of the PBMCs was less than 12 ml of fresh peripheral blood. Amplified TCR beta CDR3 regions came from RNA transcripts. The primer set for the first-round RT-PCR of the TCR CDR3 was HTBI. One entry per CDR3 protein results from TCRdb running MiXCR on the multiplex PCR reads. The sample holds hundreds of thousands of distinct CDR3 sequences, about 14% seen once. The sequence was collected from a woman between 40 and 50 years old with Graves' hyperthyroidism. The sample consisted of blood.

The CDR3 loop is CASSPDLWGTQYF. In DNA, the CDR3 is TGTGCCAGCAGCCCAGACTTGTGGGGTACGCAGTATTTT. This chain connects TRBV11-2 to TRBJ2-3, with D uncertain. Trimming removed 5 bases at V and 8 bases at J, with 14 bases between. The CDR3 runs to 13 residues. CDR1 and CDR2 from the germline V gene are SGHAT and FQNNGV.